This TCR beta chain came from a study of Ad26.COV2.S vaccination and SARS-CoV-2 variants. This CDR3 contains 16 residues. Germline loops: CDR1 MGHRA, CDR2 YSYEKL. V lost 0 bases to trimming and J lost 0 bases; unmatched junction nucleotides: 3. Method: immunoSEQ multiplex PCR; TCRdb's copy keeps in-frame clones and lacks some. The repertoire holds roughly 140,000 clones, with approximately 90% as singletons. Whole-study findings and limits: Vaccine and placebo recipients had similar non-spike TCR breadth. Using TCR breadth and depth analyses may have led to underestimated total T cell responses.

As regards this clone: What it binds is not known.

The chain employs TRBV4-1 and TRBJ2-3, with 7 nucleotides matching TRBD1. Specimen: peripheral blood, collected after recovery from COVID-19. The clonotype was recovered from a human donor who had recovered from COVID-19. This CDR3 reads CASSQDGDSSTDTQYF. CDR3 nucleotides: TGCGCCAGCAGCCAAGACGGGGACAGTAGCACAGATACGCAGTATTTT.